These T cell receptor beta chains were read from a single sample in a study of T cell responses to AZD1222 COVID-19 vaccine. The protocol was immunoSEQ multiplex PCR, while the TCRdb copy is restricted to in-frame clones and leaves out a portion. The sample holds about 28,000 clones, roughly 73% seen once. The sample was peripheral blood, taken on day 0 of AZD1222 vaccination. The receptors originated from an adult in good health. The CDR3 runs from the conserved cysteine through the conserved F or W.

v_call	j_call	cdr3_aa
TRBV5-1	TRBJ2-7	CASSLATGGDEYF
TRBV28	TRBJ2-3	CASSFRTGSYF
TRBV10-2	TRBJ2-1	CASRGQGVDEQFF
TRBV19	TRBJ1-1	CASRPPGHRLNTEAFF
TRBV13	TRBJ1-1	CASSLQNYEAFF
TRBV9	TRBJ1-1	CASSVRDRGPVWNTEAFF
TRBV7-2	TRBJ2-3	CASSGNSGGFLDTQYF
TRBV5-4	TRBJ2-1	CASSPSMYWRDEQFF
TRBV6-5	TRBJ1-6	CASRLGTGVNSPLHF
TRBV5-1	TRBJ2-5	CYQETQYF
TRBV18	TRBJ1-1	CASSPRGTGGTEAFF
TRBV10-3	TRBJ1-1	CAISDSHSRDTEAFF
TRBV6-6	TRBJ1-5	CASSRRPNPTGETPYSNQPQHF
TRBV9	TRBJ2-7	CASSIRGFTYEQYF
TRBV9	TRBJ1-4	CASGVAPSGEKLFF
TRBV12-3/TRBV12-4	TRBJ1-1	CASSWNMNTEAFF
TRBV5-4	TRBJ1-2	CASSGDWARAVYTF
TRBV6-6	TRBJ2-5	CASSYVQGGRETQYF